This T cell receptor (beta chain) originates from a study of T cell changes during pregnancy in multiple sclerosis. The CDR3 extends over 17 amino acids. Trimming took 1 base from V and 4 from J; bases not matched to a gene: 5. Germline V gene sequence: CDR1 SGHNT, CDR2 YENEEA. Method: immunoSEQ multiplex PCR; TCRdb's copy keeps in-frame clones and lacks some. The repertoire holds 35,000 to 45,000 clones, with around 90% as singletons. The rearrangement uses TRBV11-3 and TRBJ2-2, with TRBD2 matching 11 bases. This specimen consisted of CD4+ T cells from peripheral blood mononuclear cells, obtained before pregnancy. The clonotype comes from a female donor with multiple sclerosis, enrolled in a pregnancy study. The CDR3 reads CASSLAPSGGFTGELFF. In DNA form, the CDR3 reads TGTGCCAGCAGCTTAGCCCCTAGCGGGGGGTTCACCGGGGAGCTGTTTTTT.